The sequence of this TCR beta chain was determined in a study of blood T cell repertoires in COVID-19. The data were produced by immunoSEQ multiplex PCR, yet TCRdb's version contains in-frame clones alone and is incomplete. The table lists approximately 120,000 clones, about 74% of them singletons. Trimming cost V 6 bases and J 3 bases, with 9 bases left between them. Germline loops: CDR1 LNHDA, CDR2 SQIVND (reference sequence). This CDR3 has 13 amino acids. The receptor's source is a man older than 75 with COVID-19, enrolled during active disease. The chain links TRBV19 to TRBJ1-5; D may be TRBD1 (6 bases). The material sequenced was peripheral blood. The CDR3 loop is CASRGDINQPQHF. The CDR3 DNA reads as TGTGCCAGTAGGGGGGACATCAATCAGCCCCAGCATTTT. Supplemented by reference TRBV19 and TRBJ1-5, the full variable domain reads DGGITQSPKYLFRKEGQNVTLSCEQNLNHDAMYWYRQDPGQGLRLIYYSQIVNDFQKGDIAEGYSVSREKKESFPLTVTSAQKNPTAFYLCASRGDINQPQHFGDGTRLSIL.